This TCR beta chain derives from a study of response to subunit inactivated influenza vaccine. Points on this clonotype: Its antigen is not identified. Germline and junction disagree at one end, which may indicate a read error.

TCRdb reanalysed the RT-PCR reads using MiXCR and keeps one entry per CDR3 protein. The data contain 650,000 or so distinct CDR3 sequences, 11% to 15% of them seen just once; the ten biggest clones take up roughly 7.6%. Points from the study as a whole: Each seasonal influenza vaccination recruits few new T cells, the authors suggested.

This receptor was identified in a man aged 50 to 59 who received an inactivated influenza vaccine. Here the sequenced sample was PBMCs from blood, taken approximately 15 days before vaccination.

The CDR3 nucleotides read TGCGCCAGCAGCCAAGATCCAGGGGCAGGACGCGAGAAGTACTTC. It codes for CASSQDPGAGREKYF. V and J are TRBV4-3 and TRBJ2-7; the D gene is possibly TRBD1 (6 bases). The CDR3 is 15 residues long. CDR1 is LGHNA, CDR2 YSLEER, per germline.